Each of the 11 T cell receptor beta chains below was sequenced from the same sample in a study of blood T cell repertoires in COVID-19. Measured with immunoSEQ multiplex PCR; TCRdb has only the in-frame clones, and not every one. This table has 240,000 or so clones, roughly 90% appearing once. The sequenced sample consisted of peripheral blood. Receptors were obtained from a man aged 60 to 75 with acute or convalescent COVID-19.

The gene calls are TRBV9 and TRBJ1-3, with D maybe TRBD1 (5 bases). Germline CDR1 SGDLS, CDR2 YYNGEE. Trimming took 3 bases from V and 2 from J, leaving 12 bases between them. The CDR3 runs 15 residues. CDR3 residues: CASSGGGSPGNTIYF. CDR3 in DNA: TGTGCCAGCAGCGGGGGGGGTTCCCCTGGAAACACCATATATTTT.

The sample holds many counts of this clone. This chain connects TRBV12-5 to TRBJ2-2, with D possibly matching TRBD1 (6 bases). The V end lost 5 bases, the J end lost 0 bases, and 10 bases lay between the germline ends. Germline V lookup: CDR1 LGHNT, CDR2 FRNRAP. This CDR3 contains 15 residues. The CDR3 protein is CASGADRSNTGELFF. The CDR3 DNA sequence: TGTGCTAGTGGTGCCGACAGGTCGAACACCGGGGAGCTGTTTTTT. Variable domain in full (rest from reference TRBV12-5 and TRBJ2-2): DARVTQTPRHKVTEMGQEVTMRCQPILGHNTVFWYRQTMMQGLELLAYFRNRAPLDDSGMPKDRFSAEMPDATLATLKIQPSEPRDSAVYFCASGADRSNTGELFFGEGSRLTVL.

CDR3 region: CASTLPKGQREQYF. CDR3 nucleotide sequence: TGTGCCAGCACCCTACCCAAGGGACAGCGGGAGCAGTACTTC. The chain uses TRBV28 and TRBJ2-7; 7 bases are shared with TRBD1. Looked up from germline, CDR1 is MDHEN and CDR2 is SYDVKM. CDR3 size: 14 residues. The J segment lost 7 bases and the V segment lost 7 bases, leaving 13 bases of the junction unmatched.

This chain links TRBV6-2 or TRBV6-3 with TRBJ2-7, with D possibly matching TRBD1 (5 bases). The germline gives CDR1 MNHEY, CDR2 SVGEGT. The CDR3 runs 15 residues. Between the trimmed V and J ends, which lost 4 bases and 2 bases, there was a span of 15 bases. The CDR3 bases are TGTGCCAGCAGTTCGTTCCTCGGACAAACCTACGAGCAGTACTTC. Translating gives CASSSFLGQTYEQYF.

CDR3 loop: CASGPLGARISGTEAFF. For the CDR3, the DNA is TGTGCCAGCGGGCCGTTAGGGGCGAGAATTTCGGGCACTGAAGCTTTCTTT. The chain recombines TRBV28 with TRBJ1-1, with D possibly being TRBD1 (5 bases). Germline assignment: CDR1 MDHEN and CDR2 SYDVKM. This CDR3 spans 17 amino acids. V was clipped by 8 bases and J by 4 bases, with 26 bases between them.

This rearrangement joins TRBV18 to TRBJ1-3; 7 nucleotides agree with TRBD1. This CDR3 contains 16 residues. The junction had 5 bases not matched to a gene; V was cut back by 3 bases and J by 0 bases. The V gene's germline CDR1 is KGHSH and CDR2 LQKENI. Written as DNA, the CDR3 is TGTGCCAGCTCACCGGGACAGACTATCTCTGGAAACACCATATATTTT. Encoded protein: CASSPGQTISGNTIYF.

The CDR3 nucleotides read TGTGCCAGCCGGAGCGATTACGAGCAGTACTTC. This encodes CASRSDYEQYF. This chain uses TRBV28 with TRBJ2-7; the D is unclear. The CDR3 totals 11 residues. CDR1 is MDHEN and CDR2 is SYDVKM in the germline V gene. V shed 8 bases and J shed 4 bases, with 9 bases lying between them.

The CDR3 loop reads CASSLTGLRTTDTQYF. The DNA for the CDR3 is TGTGCCAGCAGTTTAACGGGACTAAGAACCACAGATACGCAGTATTTT. The V gene is TRBV28, the J gene TRBJ2-3; 7 bases are shared with TRBD2. Germline V CDR1 and CDR2: MDHEN, SYDVKM. V was clipped by 2 bases and J by 2 bases; unmatched bases: 7. The CDR3 contains 16 residues. Drawing the rest from reference TRBV28 and TRBJ2-3, the complete variable domain is DVKVTQSSRYLVKRTGEKVFLECVQDMDHENMFWYRQDPGLGLRLIYFSYDVKMKEKGDIPEGYSVSREKKERFSLILESASTNQTSMYLCASSLTGLRTTDTQYFGPGTRLTVL.

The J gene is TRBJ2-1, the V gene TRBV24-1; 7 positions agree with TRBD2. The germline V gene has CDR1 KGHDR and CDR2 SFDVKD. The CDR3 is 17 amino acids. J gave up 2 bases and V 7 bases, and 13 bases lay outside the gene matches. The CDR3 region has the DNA TGTGCCACCAGCCTTAGCGGGTCTGGAGGCCCCTACAATGAGCAGTTCTTC. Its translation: CATSLSGSGGPYNEQFF.

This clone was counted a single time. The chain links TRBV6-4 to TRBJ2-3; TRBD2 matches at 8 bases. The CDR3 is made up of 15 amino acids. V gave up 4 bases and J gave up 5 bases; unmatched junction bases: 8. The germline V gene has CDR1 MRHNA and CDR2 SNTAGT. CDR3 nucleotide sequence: TGTGCCAGCAGTGTCCCCACGGGAGGGGGAGATACGCAGTATTTT. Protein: CASSVPTGGGDTQYF.

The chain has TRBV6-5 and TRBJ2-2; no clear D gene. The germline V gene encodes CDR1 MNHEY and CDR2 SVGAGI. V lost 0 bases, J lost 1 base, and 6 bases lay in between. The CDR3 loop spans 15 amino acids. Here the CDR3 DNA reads TGTGCCAGCAGTTACTCGGGCGAGAACACCGGGGAGCTGTTTTTT. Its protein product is CASSYSGENTGELFF.